This T cell receptor beta chain was identified during a study of cytomegalovirus exposure and HLA in healthy donors. Study results and caveats: Within the approximately 120 validation repertoires, first-cohort TCR clusters tended to co-occur, according to a later analysis.

Of note for this clone: Its antigen remains unidentified.

The data were produced by immunoSEQ multiplex PCR, yet TCRdb's version contains in-frame clones alone and is incomplete. The repertoire holds over 200,000 clones, with approximately 86% as singletons. The source of this sequence is a woman aged 18-29 years in good health and CMV-seronegative. Material for sequencing was PBMCs.

The CDR3 DNA sequence: TGTGCCAGCAGTTTATCCCCTAGCGGGAGCACAGATACGCAGTATTTT. Its protein product is CASSLSPSGSTDTQYF. This chain joins TRBV27 and TRBJ2-3; 8 nucleotides agree with TRBD2. V lost 0 bases to trimming and J lost 0 bases; unmatched junction nucleotides: 2. The CDR3 loop spans 16 amino acids. From germline, CDR1 is MNHEY and CDR2 SMNVEV (reference sequence).